This T cell receptor (beta chain) was identified in a study of vaccination effects on CD4 cells after COVID-19 (dated 2022 in TCRdb). About the study as a whole: In the ViraFEST assay, PBMC were stimulated with viral peptide pools, and antigen-specific CD4+ T cell clonotypes were then identified by expansion using TCR sequencing. Approximately 2.1 million PBMC per well were cultured in IMDM with roughly 5% human AB serum, 10 IU/ml IL-2 and gentamicin, plus 10 ug/ml peptides. The full study included 10 COVID-19 convalescent patients and several SARS-CoV-2-naive healthy vaccine recipients. SARS-CoV-2 spike-specific CD4+ TCR repertoires from before and after mRNA vaccination were compared in COVID-19 convalescent patients and in infection-naive vaccine recipients. Each participant received two doses of an mRNA SARS-CoV-2 vaccine, either BNT162b2 or mRNA-1273. The Oncomine TCR Beta short-read assay on an Illumina iSeq 100 was used to sequence cultures from other donors in the study.

After around ten days of culture, CD4+ T cells were isolated with the EasySep CD4+ T cell isolation kit. The absence of prior SARS-CoV-2 infection in healthy vaccine recipients was confirmed by negative nucleocapsid antibodies before and after vaccination. Half of the culture medium was replaced with fresh IL-2-containing medium on days 3 and 7. Unless otherwise noted, each peptide stimulation condition was cultured in triplicate wells. Using Ficoll-Paque Plus gradient centrifugation, PBMC were separated from whole blood and then either used fresh or cryopreserved at -140C. Genomic DNA was extracted from cultured CD4+ T cells with the QIAamp micro DNA kit. On the study overall, not on this receptor specifically: Marked clonal contraction was observed in both infection-induced and vaccine-induced clones at late post-vaccination timepoints, consistent with waning T cell responses. Only a small number of convalescent patients were included, and no early post-infection timepoints were available, which limited the study. In healthy vaccine recipients, vaccine-induced clones were almost all SARS-CoV-2 mono-reactive, with only 1 of 255 cross-reactive with common cold coronaviruses.

As encoded in the germline V gene, CDR1 is ENHRY while CDR2 is SYGVKD. Counted from cysteine to phenylalanine, this CDR3 has 14 amino acids. CDR3 DNA is the only sequence kept; it has 42 bases, read in frame from the first base. Here V drops 1 base and J drops 4 bases, and the junction holds 2 bases not matched to any gene. Preparation of the library involved the immunoSEQ multiplex PCR assay. DNA from the cultured, isolated CD4+ T cells was subjected to TCR beta CDR3 sequencing. In the authors' own workflow: Non-productive TCR sequences were removed and reads were trimmed to the CDR3 region, keeping CDR3s of at least 7 amino acids. The MANAFEST web app was used to identify antigen-specific clonotypes by comparing expansion in peptide wells with expansion in reference cultures. Positive clones required FDR<0.05 expansion versus reference and all other wells, odds ratio above 5, and frequency above 0.1% in two replicate wells. A clonotype was called cross-reactive if it was significantly expanded both in SARS-CoV-2 spike wells and in at least one common cold coronavirus spike condition. Using the stringdist R package, CDR3 similarity was measured by Levenshtein distance, and unrooted trees were constructed with ape in R 3.6.1. This is the immuneACCESS table as TCRdb keeps it, with only in-frame sequences that have V and J called. A part of the clones is gone; compared with another copy, unresolved V genes explain less than half, and the rest is unexplained. V and J calls and clone size are copied from that table; D and trimming were computed from the DNA. The sample table shows some 40,000 clones, and about 81% are seen once. The top ten clonotypes cover nearly 3% of the sample.

This clone has just one count. The target of this receptor is not known. No qualities accompany the bases; no much larger clone lies one base away. The clonotype was recovered from a human donor who received a COVID-19 vaccine. The chain links TRBV10-3 with TRBJ2-5; 8 bases in the junction line up with TRBD2. The sequencing here drew on CD4+ T cells from PBMCs cultured without peptide, taken before COVID-19 vaccination. The base sequence is TGTGCCATCAGTGAGTACGCGGGAGGAGAGACCCAGTACTTC. This is translated as CAISEYAGGETQYF.